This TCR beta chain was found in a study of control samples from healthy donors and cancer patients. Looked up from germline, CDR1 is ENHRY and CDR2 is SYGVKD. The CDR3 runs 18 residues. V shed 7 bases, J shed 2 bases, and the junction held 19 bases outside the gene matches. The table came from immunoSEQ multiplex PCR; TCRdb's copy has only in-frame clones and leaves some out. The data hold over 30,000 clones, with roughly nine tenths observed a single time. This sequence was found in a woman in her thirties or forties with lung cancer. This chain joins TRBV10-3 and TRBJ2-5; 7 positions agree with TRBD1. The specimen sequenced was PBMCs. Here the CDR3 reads CAIKLVVGQRKYQETQYF. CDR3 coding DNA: TGTGCCATCAAATTAGTCGTGGGACAGCGTAAATATCAAGAGACCCAGTACTTC.